A single sample is the source of the 5 T cell receptor beta chains below, sequenced in a study of blood T cell repertoires in COVID-19. TCRdb's copy holds only in-frame clones and misses some; the assay was immunoSEQ multiplex PCR. The profile shows approximately 100,000 clones, over 65% of them singletons. Material: peripheral blood. These receptor sequences come from a man older than 75 with COVID-19, enrolled during active disease.

The chain has TRBV7-9 and TRBJ2-7; D may be TRBD1 (6 bases). The CDR3 sequence is 15 residues long. From germline, CDR1 is SEHNR and CDR2 FQNEAQ (reference sequence). V shed 10 bases and J shed 1 base, with 20 bases lying between them. Here the CDR3 reads CATDSTGIKSYEQYF. CDR3 nucleotides: TGTGCCACCGACTCTACAGGGATCAAGTCCTACGAGCAGTACTTC.

J is TRBJ2-1 and V is TRBV6-4; a weak D match, TRBD1 (6 bases). In germline, CDR1 is MRHNA, CDR2 SNTAGT. This CDR3 spans 13 amino acids. V gave up 2 bases and J gave up 5 bases, with 7 bases separating them. The CDR3 spells CASSDRDNNEQFF. CDR3 nucleotides: TGTGCCAGCAGTGACCGGGACAACAATGAGCAGTTCTTC.

The genes are TRBV20-1 and TRBJ1-5; tentative D call: TRBD1 (6 bases). V was trimmed by 4 bases and J by 0 bases, leaving 16 bases between them. This CDR3 has 16 residues. CDR1 is DFQATT and CDR2 is SNEGSKA in the germline V gene (reference sequence). CDR3 in DNA: TGCAGTGCTAATGATCGGGCCAGGGGTAGCAATCAGCCCCAGCATTTT. Its protein product is CSANDRARGSNQPQHF.

V usage is TRBV28 and J usage is TRBJ2-3; TRBD2 agrees at 8 bases. The CDR3 is 14 residues long. The germline V gene encodes CDR1 MDHEN and CDR2 SYDVKM. V was clipped by 6 bases and J by 6 bases; unmatched bases: 8. This CDR3 is CASSRDSGKDTQYF. DNA for the CDR3: TGTGCCAGCAGCCGCGATAGCGGGAAGGATACGCAGTATTTT.

This clone was seen a single time. The J gene is TRBJ1-1, the V gene TRBV7-6; 12 positions match TRBD1. The germline V gene encodes CDR1 SGHVS and CDR2 FNYEAQ. V trimming: 5 bases; J trimming: 4 bases; junction bases outside the gene matches: 14. The CDR3 spans 18 residues. The DNA for the CDR3 is TGTGCCAGCAGCCTAACCCCGGGACAGGGGGCGGAAGGCACTGAAGCTTTCTTT. Protein product: CASSLTPGQGAEGTEAFF.